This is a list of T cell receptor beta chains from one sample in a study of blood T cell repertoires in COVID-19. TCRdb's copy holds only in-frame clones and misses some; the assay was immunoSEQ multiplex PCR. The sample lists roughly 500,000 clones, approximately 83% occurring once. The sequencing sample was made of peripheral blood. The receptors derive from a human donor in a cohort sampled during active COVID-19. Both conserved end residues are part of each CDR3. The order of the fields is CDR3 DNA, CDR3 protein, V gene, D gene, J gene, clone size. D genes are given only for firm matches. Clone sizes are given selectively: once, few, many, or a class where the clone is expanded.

TGTGCCACCAGCATAGCGGGGGGAAGATACAATGAGCAGTTCTTC	CATSIAGGRYNEQFF	TRBV15	TRBD2	TRBJ2-1	NA
TGTGCTAGCAGCTCTGGACTAGCGGGATTTAGTGCCGGGGAGCTGTTTTTT	CASSSGLAGFSAGELFF	TRBV7-7	TRBD2	TRBJ2-2	NA
TGCAGCGTTGAGGGGGGGGCCACTGAAGCTTTCTTT	CSVEGGATEAFF	TRBV29-1	NA	TRBJ1-1	many
TGTGCCAGTAGTAGCACCGGGACAGGGGCTTTCGGCGAGCAGTACTTC	CASSSTGTGAFGEQYF	TRBV19	TRBD1	TRBJ2-7	NA
TGTGCCAGCAGTTACTCAGGCGCGGGAGGGCATAATGAGCAGTTCTTC	CASSYSGAGGHNEQFF	TRBV6-2/TRBV6-3	TRBD2	TRBJ2-1	NA
TGTGCCAGCAGTGTCTCGGGACTCCCGGTAGCTGAGCAGTTCTTC	CASSVSGLPVAEQFF	TRBV25-1	NA	TRBJ2-1	NA
TGTGCCAGCAGCCCTCTTTCGGCAGGTCAGAATTCACCCCTCCACTTT	CASSPLSAGQNSPLHF	TRBV3-1/TRBV3-2	NA	TRBJ1-6	NA
TGTGCCAGCTCGAGAGTATACAATGAGCAGTTCTTC	CASSRVYNEQFF	TRBV27	NA	TRBJ2-1	NA
TGTGCCAGCAGGAAAGGGGCAAGGGCGGACACTGAAGCTTTCTTT	CASRKGARADTEAFF	TRBV7-2	NA	TRBJ1-1	NA
TGTGCCAGCGAGAAGGGGGCGAGGGAGCAGTTCTTC	CASEKGAREQFF	TRBV7-9	TRBD1	TRBJ2-1	NA
TGTGCCAGCAGTACTAGCCGATTAAATGAGCAGTTCTTC	CASSTSRLNEQFF	TRBV6-2/TRBV6-3	NA	TRBJ2-1	NA
TGTGCCAGCAGCCCCTGGACAGGGGGCAGTGGGGCCAAAAACATTCAGTACTTC	CASSPWTGGSGAKNIQYF	TRBV28	TRBD1	TRBJ2-4	NA
TGTGCCAGCAGCGTTAGCGACTCGCCCGGTCCCTACGAGCAGTACTTC	CASSVSDSPGPYEQYF	TRBV9	NA	TRBJ2-7	NA
TGTGCCAGCAGCCACCCGGGACTCTACAATGAGCAGTTCTTC	CASSHPGLYNEQFF	TRBV14	NA	TRBJ2-1	NA
TGCGCCAGCAGCACCCAACTAGCGGGAGAATTAAGCGTTAAGTTCTTC	CASSTQLAGELSVKFF	TRBV5-1	TRBD2	TRBJ2-1	NA
TGTGCCAGCAGCTTAGAAGGGACAACTGAAGCTTTCTTT	CASSLEGTTEAFF	TRBV7-9	NA	TRBJ1-1	NA
TGTGCCAGCTCACCAGTTCTAGCGGGAGCTGGAGATACGCAGTATTTT	CASSPVLAGAGDTQYF	TRBV18	TRBD2	TRBJ2-3	NA
TGTGCCAGCAGCTTCCAGGGGGCGGGGGCCAACGTCCTGACTTTC	CASSFQGAGANVLTF	TRBV7-2	TRBD1	TRBJ2-6	NA
TGTGCCAGCAGCATCACAGGGGGCGGTAATGAAAAACTGTTTTTT	CASSITGGGNEKLFF	TRBV7-3	TRBD1	TRBJ1-4	NA
TGTGCCAGCAGCCCCACGGCGGGCGAGACCTACGAGCAGTACTTC	CASSPTAGETYEQYF	TRBV3-1/TRBV3-2	NA	TRBJ2-7	NA
TGTGCCAGCAGCACCGGGACTAGCGGGGGGCGGGCCCTCGAGCAGTACTTC	CASSTGTSGGRALEQYF	TRBV28	TRBD2	TRBJ2-7	NA
TGTGCCAGCAGCGCCGGGGTTAACTATGGCTACACCTTC	CASSAGVNYGYTF	TRBV7-2	NA	TRBJ1-2	NA
TGTGCCATCAGTGATGGACAGGGCCCCAAATACACCTTC	CAISDGQGPKYTF	TRBV10-3	TRBD1	TRBJ1-2	NA
TGTGCTTCAGGGCGTAGCTCCTATAATTCACCCCTCCACTTT	CASGRSSYNSPLHF	TRBV6-5	NA	TRBJ1-6	NA